Listed here is a single T cell receptor beta chain. The data belong to a study of blood T cell repertoires in COVID-19. Produced via immunoSEQ multiplex PCR; TCRdb's table is partial and in-frame only. Of about 75,000 clones listed, 88% are singletons. CDR3 length equals 16 residues. The V gene lost 3 bases and the J gene lost 0 bases, with 15 bases spanning the gap. CDR1 and CDR2 (germline): LNHDA, SQIVND (reference sequence). This receptor was obtained from a woman in her 70s with acute or convalescent COVID-19. Material for sequencing was peripheral blood. This chain uses TRBV19 with TRBJ2-7; D is possibly TRBD1 (5 bases). The CDR3 DNA reads as TGTGCCAGTAGTATCCCTAGACAGAAGACCTCCTACGAGCAGTACTTC. Residues: CASSIPRQKTSYEQYF.